The rows below give T cell receptor beta chains drawn from one sample of a study of T cell repertoires in cytomegalovirus infection. TCRdb re-called the reads through MiXCR, storing one row per CDR3 protein. The profile covers 100,000 or so distinct CDR3 sequences, with approximately 16% appearing a single time and 8% taken by the ten largest. Sequencing input: PBMCs. These receptors were obtained from a human donor in good health (CMV status not recorded). Some clones in this sample may be carry-over from other donors' samples. CDR3s include the opening cysteine and the closing phenylalanine or tryptophan. A D gene is named only where the DNA matches it firmly. The listing skips clone size in some rows; elsewhere it reads once, few, many or a size class.

TRBJ2-5 | 15 | TRBV5-1 | TRBD2 | NA | TGCGCCAGCAGCTTGCTAGCGGGGGAGCAAGAGACCCAGTACTTC | CASSLLAGEQETQYF
TRBJ2-1 | 16 | TRBV7-2 | TRBD1 | many | TGTGCCAGCAGCTCCCGGGACAGGGGGTCCTACAATGAGCAGTTCTTC | CASSSRDRGSYNEQFF
TRBJ2-3 | 17 | TRBV5-4 | TRBD2 | few | TGTGCCAGCAGCACCCATCGCCCGGGGGGTGGCACAGATACGCAGTATTTT | CASSTHRPGGGTDTQYF
TRBJ2-3 | 15 | TRBV6-5 | TRBD1 | few | TGTGCCAGCAGTTACTCTAACAGGGGTAGAGATACGCAGTATTTT | CASSYSNRGRDTQYF
TRBJ1-2 | 13 | TRBV5-1 | NA | NA | TGCGCCAGCAGCTTGGACGGGGCGCGGGGCTACACCTTC | CASSLDGARGYTF
TRBJ1-5 | 15 | TRBV7-9 | TRBD1 | NA | TGTGCCAGCAGCTTAGAAGGGGGCTTTGATCAGCCCCAGCATTTT | CASSLEGGFDQPQHF
TRBJ2-7 | 13 | TRBV12-3/TRBV12-4 | TRBD2 | NA | TGTGTCAGCAGCTCCGGACTAGCGGGGGGGCGGGACTTC | CVSSSGLAGGRDF
TRBJ1-5 | 15 | TRBV20-1 | TRBD1 | NA | TGCAGTGCTAGACATAAGGACAGGCTAGGGCCGCCCCAGCATTTT | CSARHKDRLGPPQHF
TRBJ2-5 | 14 | TRBV2 | NA | few | TGTGCCAGCAGGGACAGCTTGTACCAAGAGACCCAGTACTTC | CASRDSLYQETQYF
TRBJ2-5 | 13 | TRBV2 | NA | few | TGTGCCAGCAGTTCACGGGTCGAAGAGACCCAGTACTTC | CASSSRVEETQYF
TRBJ1-2 | 13 | TRBV12-3/TRBV12-4 | TRBD1 | NA | TGTGCCAGCAGTTCGGACAGGGACTATGGCTACACCTTC | CASSSDRDYGYTF
TRBJ2-2 | 15 | TRBV6-6 | NA | few | TGTGCCAGCAGTTCGGGGACCGTGAACACCGGGGAGCTGTTTTTT | CASSSGTVNTGELFF
TRBJ2-1 | 13 | TRBV7-2 | NA | many | TGTGCCAGCAGCTTAACACACGACAATGAGCAGTTCTTC | CASSLTHDNEQFF
TRBJ2-1 | 15 | TRBV28 | TRBD2 | many | TGTGCCAGCAGTCATGGCTGGGGAGGGTCTCAGGAGCAGTTCTTC | CASSHGWGGSQEQFF
TRBJ1-4 | 18 | TRBV11-2 | TRBD1 | NA | TGTGCCAGCAGCTTCCCTTCGGCAGGGAGGGGGCCTAATGAAAAACTGTTTTTT | CASSFPSAGRGPNEKLFF
TRBJ1-1 | 16 | TRBV28 | NA | many | TGTGCCAGCAGTCCGCCCAAAGCGGGCATGAACACTGAAGCTTTCTTT | CASSPPKAGMNTEAFF
TRBJ2-7 | 13 | TRBV7-8 | NA | many | TGTGCCAGCAGCTTGAGGACCCTCTACGAGCAGTACTTC | CASSLRTLYEQYF
TRBJ2-1 | 14 | TRBV14 | NA | NA | TGTGCCAGCAGCCACCGAACGGTGGGAGGTGAGCAGTTCTTC | CASSHRTVGGEQFF
TRBJ1-2 | 15 | TRBV7-2 | NA | many | TGTGCCAGCAGCTTAGTCGAAGGCACGGGATTTGGCTACACCTTC | CASSLVEGTGFGYTF
TRBJ2-7 | 12 | TRBV10-3 | NA | few | TGTGCCATCGGCAGGGATTCCTACGAGCAGTACTTC | CAIGRDSYEQYF
TRBJ2-2 | 14 | TRBV7-8 | NA | many | TGTGCCAGCAGCTTAGGCGTGATCACCGGGGAGCTGTTTTTT | CASSLGVITGELFF
TRBJ1-6 | 14 | TRBV4-1 | NA | few | TGCGCCAGCAGCCAAGCCGGGTGGAATTCACCCCTCCACTTT | CASSQAGWNSPLHF
TRBJ1-2 | 14 | TRBV28 | TRBD1 | NA | TGTGCCAGCGGTACCTTACAGGGGCCTTATGGCTACACCTTC | CASGTLQGPYGYTF
TRBJ2-1 | 13 | TRBV7-8 | NA | many | TGTGCCAGCAGTTCTAATCCCCAGGGCGAGCAGTTCTTC | CASSSNPQGEQFF
TRBJ2-1 | 14 | TRBV20-1 | TRBD2 | NA | TGCAGTGCTAGTTATGCGGGGGGGCCAGCTTCTCTGTTCTTC | CSASYAGGPASLFF
TRBJ2-2 | 14 | TRBV7-2 | NA | many | TGTGCCAGCAGCTTAAGACAGAACACCGGGGAGCTGTTTTTT | CASSLRQNTGELFF
TRBJ2-7 | 13 | TRBV6-5 | NA | NA | TGTGCCAGCAGTGACCTACAGGGAGGCGAGCAGTACTTC | CASSDLQGGEQYF
TRBJ2-3 | 15 | TRBV11-2 | NA | many | TGTGCCAGCAGCCCCCTGCGGGGGCGCACAGATACGCAGTATTTT | CASSPLRGRTDTQYF
TRBJ2-7 | 13 | TRBV20-1 | TRBD1 | NA | TGCAGTGCTACACAGGGGGCGCCTAACGAGCAGTACTTC | CSATQGAPNEQYF
TRBJ1-2 | 13 | TRBV11-2 | TRBD1 | many | TGTGCCAGCAGGCAAACAGGGGGGCATGGCTACACCTTC | CASRQTGGHGYTF
TRBJ2-3 | 14 | TRBV7-2 | NA | many | TGTGCCAGCAGCTTAGGGGGGTCGTTAGATACGCAGTATTTT | CASSLGGSLDTQYF
TRBJ2-4 | 15 | TRBV15 | NA | NA | TGTGCCACCAGCAGAGATCGGCAGGCCAAAAACATTCAGTACTTC | CATSRDRQAKNIQYF
TRBJ2-4 | 13 | TRBV5-6 | NA | many | TGTGCCAGCAGTTCCGCGGGTCTAAACATTCAGTACTTC | CASSSAGLNIQYF
TRBJ2-2 | 14 | TRBV5-1 | NA | NA | TGCGCCAGCAGCGGTAAGGGGAACACCGGGGAGCTGTTTTTT | CASSGKGNTGELFF
TRBJ2-1 | 14 | TRBV28 | NA | few | TGTGCCAGCAGTACTATAGGCAGGGTGATTGAGCAGTTCTTC | CASSTIGRVIEQFF
TRBJ2-5 | 15 | TRBV19 | NA | few | TGTGCCAGTAGTTCCGGGACGGGCGGGCGAGAGACCCAGTACTTC | CASSSGTGGRETQYF
TRBJ1-1 | 15 | TRBV14 | TRBD1 | NA | TGTGCCAGCAGCCCCCTCGGGACAGGGGTGGAGGGAGCTTTCTTT | CASSPLGTGVEGAFF
TRBJ2-3 | 15 | TRBV7-6 | TRBD2 | medium-sized | TGTGCCAGCAGCTTAGTTGGCGGGGGGGCGGATACGCAGTATTTT | CASSLVGGGADTQYF
TRBJ1-5 | 13 | TRBV20-1 | NA | many | TGCAGTGCTAGACCTACTCGGGAGCAGCCCCAGCATTTT | CSARPTREQPQHF
TRBJ2-3 | 16 | TRBV10-3 | NA | NA | TGTGCCATCAGTGAGTATTCGGGACAAAACACAGATACGCAGTATTTT | CAISEYSGQNTDTQYF
TRBJ1-2 | 13 | TRBV7-2 | NA | many | TGTGCCAGCAGCTTAAACAGTCAATATGGCTACACCTTC | CASSLNSQYGYTF
TRBJ2-5 | 16 | TRBV7-2 | TRBD2 | many | TGTGCCAGCAGCTCTCGGACTAGCGGGGGGAGGGAGACCCAGTACTTC | CASSSRTSGGRETQYF
TRBJ1-4 | 14 | TRBV12-3/TRBV12-4 | NA | NA | TGTGCCAGCAGTTTAGCGCTTAGCTTTGAAAAACTGTTTTTT | CASSLALSFEKLFF
TRBJ2-1 | 15 | TRBV7-9 | NA | NA | TGTGCCAGCAGCTCGACAGGACCTACCTACAATGAGCAGTTCTTC | CASSSTGPTYNEQFF
TRBJ1-2 | 13 | TRBV6-1 | TRBD1 | few | TGTGCCAGTGGGACAGGGCTTAACTATGGCTACACCTTC | CASGTGLNYGYTF
TRBJ2-1 | 15 | TRBV10-3 | NA | NA | TGTGCCATCAGTCGACTAGGAGTTAATACAAATGAGCAGTTCTTC | CAISRLGVNTNEQFF
TRBJ2-7 | 14 | TRBV11-2 | NA | many | TGTGCCAGCAGCGTTCTACAGGGCACCTACGAGCAGTACTTC | CASSVLQGTYEQYF
TRBJ2-2 | 13 | TRBV7-2 | NA | many | TGTGCCAGCAGCTCAGTGTGGGCCGGGGAGCTGTTTTTT | CASSSVWAGELFF
TRBJ1-2 | 15 | TRBV6-2/TRBV6-3 | TRBD1 | few | TGTGCCAGCAGTGCCCCGGGACAGGGGAGAAATGGCTACACCTTC | CASSAPGQGRNGYTF
TRBJ2-2 | 15 | TRBV7-6 | NA | NA | TGTGCCAGCAGCTCATCCGGGACTCACACCGGGGAGCTGTTTTTT | CASSSSGTHTGELFF
TRBJ1-4 | 18 | TRBV20-1 | NA | NA | TGCAGTGCGCGACCGCGTGAGGCCCGGGGTACCGTTGATGAAAAACTGTTTTTT | CSARPREARGTVDEKLFF
TRBJ1-1 | 15 | TRBV7-2 | NA | NA | TGTGCCAGCAGCTTAGTACGCGGAGGGCATACTGAAGCTTTCTTT | CASSLVRGGHTEAFF
TRBJ2-1 | 13 | TRBV7-9 | NA | many | TGTGCCAGCAGCTTATCGGTCGGCGATGAGCAGTTCTTC | CASSLSVGDEQFF
TRBJ2-3 | 13 | TRBV6-5 | NA | many | TGTGCCAGCAGGATGGACAGCACAGATACGCAGTATTTT | CASRMDSTDTQYF
TRBJ1-3 | 15 | TRBV20-1 | NA | many | TGCAGTGCTAGAGAGCGCAGGGCCTCTGGAAACACCATATATTTT | CSARERRASGNTIYF
TRBJ2-5 | 15 | TRBV18 | NA | NA | TGTGCCAGCTCACCACCGGCGCAGGGAGGAGAGACCCAGTACTTC | CASSPPAQGGETQYF
TRBJ2-7 | 16 | TRBV7-2 | TRBD2 | many | TGTGCCAGCAGCTTAGTCAGCGGGGGGGCCTCCTACGAGCAGTACTTC | CASSLVSGGASYEQYF
TRBJ2-7 | 15 | TRBV14 | TRBD1 | NA | TGTGCCAGCAGCTTACAGGGGGTACGCTCCTACGAGCAGTACTTC | CASSLQGVRSYEQYF
TRBJ1-1 | 13 | TRBV5-1 | NA | NA | TGCGCCAGCGCGTTTGGGGGAGAAACTGAAGCTTTCTTT | CASAFGGETEAFF